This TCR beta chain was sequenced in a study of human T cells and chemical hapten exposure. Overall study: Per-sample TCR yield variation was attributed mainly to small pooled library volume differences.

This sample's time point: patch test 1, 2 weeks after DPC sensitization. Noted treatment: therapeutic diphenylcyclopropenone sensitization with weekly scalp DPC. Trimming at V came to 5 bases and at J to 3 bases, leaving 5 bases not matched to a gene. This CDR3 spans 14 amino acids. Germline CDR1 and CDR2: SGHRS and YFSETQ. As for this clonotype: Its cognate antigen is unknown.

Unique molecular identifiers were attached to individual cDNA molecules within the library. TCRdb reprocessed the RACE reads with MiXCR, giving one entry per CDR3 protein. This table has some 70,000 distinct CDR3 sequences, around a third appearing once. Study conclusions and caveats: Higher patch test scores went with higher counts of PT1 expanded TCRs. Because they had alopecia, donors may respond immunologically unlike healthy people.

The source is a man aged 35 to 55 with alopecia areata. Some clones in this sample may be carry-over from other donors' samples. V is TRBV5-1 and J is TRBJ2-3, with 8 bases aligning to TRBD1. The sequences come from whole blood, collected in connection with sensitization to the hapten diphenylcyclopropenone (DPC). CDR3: CASSGQGQTDTQYF. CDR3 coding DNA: TGCGCCAGCAGTGGACAGGGTCAAACAGATACGCAGTATTTT.